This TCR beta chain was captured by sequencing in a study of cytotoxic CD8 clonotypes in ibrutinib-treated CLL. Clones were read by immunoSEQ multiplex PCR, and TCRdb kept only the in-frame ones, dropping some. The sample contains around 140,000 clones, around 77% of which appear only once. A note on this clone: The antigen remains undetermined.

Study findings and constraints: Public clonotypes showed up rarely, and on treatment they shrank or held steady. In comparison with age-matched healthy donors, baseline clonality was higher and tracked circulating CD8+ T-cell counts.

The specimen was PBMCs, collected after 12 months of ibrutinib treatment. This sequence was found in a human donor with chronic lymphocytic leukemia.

CDR3 protein: CASRDVVRTQYF. The CDR3 DNA reads as TGTGCCAGCAGGGACGTCGTTCGGACCCAGTACTTC. V and J are TRBV28 and TRBJ2-5; D not certain. Trimming cost V 6 bases and J 7 bases, with 12 bases left between them. The CDR3 consists of 12 residues. Germline-derived CDR1 and CDR2 are MDHEN and SYDVKM.